This passage covers 8 T cell receptor beta chains from one sample sequenced in a study of cytomegalovirus exposure and HLA in healthy donors. The primer mix had 60 Vbeta and 13 Jbeta primers. Here immunoSEQ multiplex PCR was the method, and the copy in TCRdb shows in-frame clones only, minus some. The sample lists under 95,000 clones; around three quarters were seen once. The sequenced sample consisted of PBMCs. All receptors come from a male donor in good health and CMV-seronegative.

The J gene is TRBJ1-2, the V gene TRBV18; D is ambiguous. Trimming left V 3 bases short and J 4 bases short, with 15 bases between. CDR3 length: 15 residues. The germline CDR1 and CDR2 sequences are KGHSH and LQKENI. DNA of the CDR3: TGTGCCAGCTCACCCCCCGGGAGGGCCCGCTATGGCTACACCTTC. Its translation is CASSPPGRARYGYTF.

This sequence joins TRBV27 and TRBJ1-3; D is ambiguous. There are 12 residues in the CDR3. V lost 1 base and J 14 bases, leaving 12 bases between the germline ends. From germline, CDR1 is MNHEY and CDR2 SMNVEV (reference sequence). CDR3 sequence (DNA): TGTGCCAGCAGTTTATATCGCGTATCGGTATATTTT. Its protein product is CASSLYRVSVYF.

J is TRBJ1-1 and V is TRBV6-1; 7 nucleotides match TRBD1. The CDR3 is made up of 13 amino acids. V trimming: 5 bases; J trimming: 9 bases; junction bases outside the gene matches: 9. Germline V gene data show CDR1 as MNHNS and CDR2 as SASEGT. The CDR3 DNA reads TGTGCCAGCAGTCCCAGAGGGACAGCACAAGCTTTCTTT. Translation gives CASSPRGTAQAFF.

This clone was seen a handful of times. The gene calls are TRBV18 and TRBJ2-1, with D perhaps matching TRBD2 (6 bases). The V end was cut by 0 bases, the J end by 2 bases, with 11 bases between. The germline gives CDR1 KGHSH, CDR2 LQKENI. The CDR3 spans 16 residues. CDR3 residues: CASSPPGGAPYNEQFF. Written as DNA, the CDR3 is TGTGCCAGCTCACCACCGGGCGGGGCTCCCTACAATGAGCAGTTCTTC. Filled out from reference TRBV18 and TRBJ2-1, the complete variable domain reads NAGVMQNPRHLVRRRGQEARLRCSPMKGHSHVYWYRQLPEEGLKFMVYLQKENIIDESGMPKERFSAEFPKEGPSILRIQQVVRGDSAAYFCASSPPGGAPYNEQFFGPGTRLTVL.

This clone was recorded once. The genes are TRBV7-9 and TRBJ2-4, with 8 bases that match TRBD1. Losses at the gene ends were 4 bases for V and 8 bases for J; bases not matched to a gene: 7. Germline V gives CDR1 SEHNR, CDR2 FQNEAQ (reference sequence). This CDR3 comprises 14 residues. This CDR3 reads CASSSTGERDIQYF. CDR3 nucleotide sequence: TGTGCCAGCAGCTCGACAGGGGAGAGGGACATTCAGTACTTC.

The rearrangement joins TRBV5-6 to TRBJ2-7; TRBD2 might be the D (5 bases). The germline CDR1 and CDR2 sequences are SGHDT and YYEEEE. The V and J ends lost 4 bases and 2 bases respectively, with 16 bases between them. The CDR3 is made up of 15 amino acids. The CDR3, as DNA: TGTGCCAGCAGCCCCCTAGCCCAGTTAGCCTACGAGCAGTACTTC. It translates to CASSPLAQLAYEQYF.

V gene TRBV7-2 combines with J gene TRBJ2-5; TRBD2 agrees at 9 bases. CDR3 length: 15 amino acids. The germline gives CDR1 SGHTA, CDR2 FQGNSA. After removal of 0 bases from V and 6 bases from J, the junction contained 5 bases not matched to a gene. The CDR3 sequence is CASSLAVAGAKTQYF. The CDR3 DNA sequence: TGTGCCAGCAGCTTAGCGGTAGCGGGGGCGAAGACCCAGTACTTC.

The V and J genes are TRBV21-1 and TRBJ1-1; the D call TRBD1 from the table was never checked on the DNA. TRBV21-1 is listed as a pseudogene. This CDR3 comprises 16 residues. The CDR3 spells CASSKNPGGLNTEAFF. The CDR3 nucleotides read TGTGCCAGCAGCAAGAACCCAGGGGGATTGAACACTGAAGCTTTCTTT.